What follows are 20 T cell receptor beta chains derived from one specimen sequenced in a study of blood T cells in healthy people across ages. A second PCR, run for 7 to 11 cycles, used a sample-barcoded 5' primer plus a J-beta primer mix. Using its own MiXCR run on the 5' RACE reads, TCRdb lists one record per CDR3 protein. In the table there are about 1,000,000 distinct CDR3 sequences, around 43% of which are singletons. Sequencing input: blood. The receptor source for this set is a woman aged 55-75 years in good health.

V gene TRBV11-2 combines with J gene TRBJ2-4; 9 bases map to TRBD1. V was clipped by 1 base and J by 6 bases; unmatched bases: 10. Germline loops: CDR1 SGHAT, CDR2 FQNNGV. The CDR3 runs 17 residues. The CDR3 DNA sequence: TGTGCCAGCAGCTTAGCCTACCCCCGACAGGGGGGAAACATTCAGTACTTC. Translated: CASSLAYPRQGGNIQYF.

This clonotype was observed once. This chain uses TRBV5-4 with TRBJ1-1; perhaps TRBD1 as D (6 bases). Germline loops: CDR1 SGHNT, CDR2 YYREEE (reference sequence). V was shortened by 5 bases and J by 0 bases, with 17 bases between the two germline ends. CDR3 size: 16 residues. The CDR3 region is CASRFRGLGLNTEAFF. Written as DNA, the CDR3 is TGTGCCAGCAGATTCAGGGGATTAGGTCTGAACACTGAAGCTTTCTTT.

This chain uses TRBV12-3 or TRBV12-4 with TRBJ2-1, with 7 bases matching TRBD2. The CDR3 sequence is 18 residues long. With V trimmed by 5 bases and J by 5 bases, 18 bases remained unmatched. CDR3 in amino acids: CASSPPPGSSGIHNEQFF. Here the CDR3 DNA reads TGTGCCAGCAGTCCTCCCCCGGGGTCTAGCGGCATACACAATGAGCAGTTCTTC.

DNA for the CDR3: TGTGCCATCAGTGGTCCCCGGCGAGCGGGAGCAAATGAGCAGTTCTTC. It yields the protein CAISGPRRAGANEQFF. This sequence joins TRBV10-3 and TRBJ2-1; the match to TRBD2 covers 8 bases. Losses at the gene ends were 4 bases for V and 7 bases for J; bases not matched to a gene: 12. The CDR3 is 16 residues long. Looked up from germline, CDR1 is ENHRY and CDR2 is SYGVKD.

V usage is TRBV20-1 and J usage is TRBJ1-2; a possible D gene is TRBD1 (5 bases). Germline V lookup: CDR1 DFQATT, CDR2 SNEGSKA (reference sequence). The CDR3 has 20 residues. Trimming took off 0 bases at V and 2 bases at J, with 28 bases between the two ends. The CDR3 is CSARDRRRDYLAISNYGYTF. The CDR3 DNA reads as TGCAGTGCTAGAGATCGGAGGCGGGACTACTTGGCAATCTCCAACTATGGCTACACCTTC.

This clonotype was picked up a small number of times. The chain joins TRBV29-1 to TRBJ2-3; D is undetermined. CDR3 length: 12 amino acids. The V end lost 4 bases, the J end lost 0 bases, and 5 bases lay between the germline ends. Per the germline V gene, CDR1 is SQVTM and CDR2 is ANQGSEA. CDR3 amino acids: CSVVSSTDTQYF. The CDR3 coding sequence is TGCAGCGTTGTTAGTAGCACAGATACGCAGTATTTT.

On this clonotype itself: Possible read error: a much larger clone is one base away. The rearrangement joins TRBV12-3 or TRBV12-4 to TRBJ2-7; D is unresolved. The CDR3 spans 15 residues. Here the CDR3 reads CANSLAEGLGYEQYF. The DNA of the CDR3 is TGTGCCAACAGTTTAGCTGAAGGATTGGGCTACGAGCAGTACTTC.

The chain recombines TRBV12-3 or TRBV12-4 with TRBJ2-3; TRBD2 aligns across 14 bases. Losses at the gene ends were 6 bases for V and 3 bases for J; bases not matched to a gene: 8. This CDR3 has 17 residues. The CDR3 region has the DNA TGTGCCAGCAGCCGGACTAGCGGGAGGCTTAGAACAGATACGCAGTATTTT. This codes for CASSRTSGRLRTDTQYF.

This sequence joins TRBV29-1 and TRBJ1-1; 8 bases map to TRBD1. The germline V gene encodes CDR1 SQVTM and CDR2 ANQGSEA. The CDR3 covers 12 residues. J was trimmed by 6 bases and V by 7 bases; bases with no gene match: 7. CDR3 sequence: CSGGQEGAEAFF. CDR3 in DNA: TGCAGCGGGGGACAGGAGGGGGCTGAAGCTTTCTTT.

The chain combines TRBV20-1 with TRBJ1-1, with D possibly being TRBD1 (5 bases). The CDR3 has 14 amino acids. CDR1 is DFQATT, CDR2 SNEGSKA, per germline (reference sequence). V was pared by 6 bases and J by 3 bases, with 17 bases between. CDR3 region: CSAQERQLHTEAFF. The CDR3 nucleotides are TGCAGTGCCCAAGAAAGACAGCTACACACTGAAGCTTTCTTT.

This clonotype has a handful of counts. This rearrangement joins TRBV5-1 to TRBJ2-3, with D possibly matching TRBD2 (5 bases). CDR3 length: 13 residues. Germline assignment: CDR1 SGHRS and CDR2 YFSETQ. V was clipped by 7 bases and J by 0 bases, with 9 bases between them. This CDR3 is CASFKRSTDTQYF. The CDR3 DNA follows: TGCGCCAGCTTCAAGCGGAGCACAGATACGCAGTATTTT.

V usage is TRBV20-1 and J usage is TRBJ2-5; the match to TRBD1 covers 8 bases. This CDR3 contains 14 residues. The junction had 7 bases not matched to a gene; V was cut back by 3 bases and J by 4 bases. CDR1 and CDR2 (germline): DFQATT, SNEGSKA (reference sequence). CDR3 coding DNA: TGCAGTGCTAGCGATCCCAGGGGGCCAGAGACCCAGTACTTC. As protein: CSASDPRGPETQYF.

This clonotype was seen at least ten times. The rearrangement uses TRBV11-2 and TRBJ2-5; TRBD2 is a possible D gene (5 bases). V was trimmed by 1 base and J by 2 bases, leaving 11 bases between them. The CDR3 contains 15 residues. Germline CDR1 reads SGHAT; CDR2 reads FQNNGV. This chain's CDR3 is CASSLGDLAQETQYF. For the CDR3, the DNA is TGTGCCAGCAGCTTAGGGGATCTAGCACAAGAGACCCAGTACTTC. Looking up the rest from reference TRBV11-2 and TRBJ2-5 gives the full variable domain: EAGVAQSPRYKIIEKRQSVAFWCNPISGHATLYWYQQILGQGPKLLIQFQNNGVVDDSQLPKDRFSAERLKGVDSTLKIQPAKLEDSAVYLCASSLGDLAQETQYFGPGTRLLVL.

This clonotype was observed a handful of times. This chain's CDR3 is CASSSHDRVANSPLHF. DNA for the CDR3: TGCGCCAGCAGCTCGCATGACAGGGTAGCGAATTCACCCCTCCACTTT. This sequence joins TRBV5-1 and TRBJ1-6; 7 positions match TRBD1. CDR1 SGHRS and CDR2 YFSETQ come from the germline V gene. This CDR3 spans 16 amino acids. V lost 3 bases, J lost 7 bases, and 10 bases stayed unmatched. Complete variable domain (other parts from reference TRBV5-1 and TRBJ1-6): KAGVTQTPRYLIKTRGQQVTLSCSPISGHRSVSWYQQTPGQGLQFLFEYFSETQRNKGNFPGRFSGRQFSNSRSEMNVSTLELGDSALYLCASSSHDRVANSPLHFGNGTRLTVT.

In its sample, this clonotype was seen a few times. The gene calls are TRBV7-3 and TRBJ2-1; 10 positions agree with TRBD2. The length of the CDR3 is 14 residues. V trimming: 4 bases; J trimming: 6 bases; junction bases outside the gene matches: 3. Per germline, CDR1 SGHTA and CDR2 FQGTGA. This CDR3 is CASSSGLASNEQFF. CDR3 coding DNA: TGTGCCAGCAGCTCGGGACTAGCGTCCAATGAGCAGTTCTTC.

The rearrangement links TRBV27 to TRBJ2-7, with 11 bases matching TRBD1. Germline V lookup: CDR1 MNHEY, CDR2 SMNVEV (reference sequence). Germline trimming cut 8 bases from V and 3 bases from J; bases unmatched to any gene: 3. CDR3 size: 13 residues. CDR3 coding DNA: TGTGCCAGCTGGGACAGGGGGGACTACGAGCAGTACTTC. Translated, it gives CASWDRGDYEQYF.

In this sample, this clonotype turned up a few times. The rearrangement links TRBV11-2 to TRBJ1-2; D may be TRBD1 (5 bases). Germline CDR1 and CDR2: SGHAT and FQNNGV. V was trimmed by 7 bases and J by 5 bases, leaving 23 bases between them. This CDR3 has 16 residues. CDR3 bases: TGTGCCAGCATCGATATTAGAGGGGTTAGGCGGTATGGCTACACCTTC. Amino acid sequence: CASIDIRGVRRYGYTF. Supplemented by reference TRBV11-2 and TRBJ1-2, the full variable domain reads EAGVAQSPRYKIIEKRQSVAFWCNPISGHATLYWYQQILGQGPKLLIQFQNNGVVDDSQLPKDRFSAERLKGVDSTLKIQPAKLEDSAVYLCASIDIRGVRRYGYTFGSGTRLTVV.

The chain employs TRBV14 and TRBJ2-5; D could derive from TRBD1 or TRBD2 (5 bases each). CDR1 is SGHDN, CDR2 FVKESK, per germline. CDR3 size: 14 residues. The V gene lost 1 base and the J gene lost 5 bases, with 11 bases spanning the gap. The CDR3 is CASSQGGVWETQYF. The CDR3 bases are TGTGCCAGCAGCCAAGGAGGGGTGTGGGAGACCCAGTACTTC.

The CDR3 loop reads CSALSGSNSYEQYF. In DNA form, the CDR3 reads TGCAGTGCTCTCAGCGGGAGTAACTCCTACGAGCAGTACTTC. The rearrangement uses TRBV20-1 and TRBJ2-7; 8 positions agree with TRBD2. The CDR3 runs to 14 residues. The ends lost 5 bases at V and 0 bases at J; junction bases unmatched: 6. Germline V gives CDR1 DFQATT, CDR2 SNEGSKA (reference sequence).

The genes are TRBV28 and TRBJ2-1; 8 bases agree with TRBD2. Germline V gives CDR1 MDHEN, CDR2 SYDVKM. The CDR3 consists of 16 residues. For the CDR3, the DNA is TGTGGTGCCAGCAAAGGGGCACGAGCGGGAGTCCATGAGCAGTTCTTC. Its translation is CGASKGARAGVHEQFF.